Listed below are T cell receptor beta chains from one sample, sequenced in a study of early T cells in non-severe SARS-CoV-2 infection. TCRdb reanalysed the 5' RACE reads using MiXCR and keeps one entry per CDR3 protein. Of about 59,000 distinct CDR3 sequences listed, about 13% were seen once; the top ten hold about 10%. Specimen: whole blood, collected at baseline. These receptors were collected from an adult who was a healthcare worker with PCR-confirmed SARS-CoV-2 infection or an uninfected control (not recorded which). The CDR3 runs from the conserved cysteine through the conserved F or W. A D gene is named only where the DNA matches it firmly. Clone sizes are given selectively: once, few, many, or a class where the clone is expanded.

size: NA
V: TRBV5-4
D: TRBD2
J: TRBJ2-1
CDR3: CVSSSVAGTYNEQFF
DNA: TGTGTCAGCAGCTCGGTAGCGGGAACCTACAATGAGCAGTTCTTC

size: NA
V: TRBV24-1
D: TRBD1
J: TRBJ1-5
CDR3: CATSDRGQERNQPQHF
DNA: TGTGCCACCAGTGATCGCGGACAGGAACGCAATCAGCCCCAGCATTTT

size: many
V: TRBV7-2
D: NA
J: TRBJ2-4
CDR3: CASSLVSRGFKNIQYF
DNA: TGTGCCAGCAGCTTAGTCTCGCGGGGCTTCAAAAACATTCAGTACTTC

size: many
V: TRBV20-1
D: NA
J: TRBJ2-3
CDR3: CSARGGGRTSTDTQYF
DNA: TGCAGTGCTAGAGGAGGGGGGCGTACTAGCACAGATACGCAGTATTTT

size: few
V: TRBV11-2
D: NA
J: TRBJ2-2
CDR3: CASSSTNQGELFF
DNA: TGTGCCAGCAGCTCCACGAACCAGGGGGAGCTGTTTTTT

size: few
V: TRBV7-2
D: TRBD1
J: TRBJ2-7
CDR3: CASSLDQTGGREQYF
DNA: TGTGCCAGCAGCTTAGACCAGACAGGGGGCAGAGAGCAGTACTTC

size: many
V: TRBV7-3
D: TRBD2
J: TRBJ2-7
CDR3: CASRQSGGDLYEQYF
DNA: TGTGCCAGCAGGCAGAGCGGGGGCGACCTCTACGAGCAGTACTTC

size: few
V: TRBV3-1
D: TRBD1
J: TRBJ1-2
CDR3: CASSPDRPFYGYTF
DNA: TGTGCCAGCAGCCCGGACAGGCCCTTCTATGGCTACACCTTC

size: many
V: TRBV28
D: NA
J: TRBJ2-3
CDR3: CASSLWGDTQYF
DNA: TGTGCCAGCAGTTTATGGGGAGATACGCAGTATTTT

size: NA
V: TRBV19
D: TRBD1
J: TRBJ2-1
CDR3: CASSIRQGRNNEQFF
DNA: TGTGCCAGTAGTATTCGACAGGGCCGGAATAATGAGCAGTTCTTC